This T cell receptor beta chain is drawn from a study of blood T cell repertoires in COVID-19. Study background: The United States, Italy and Spain supplied acute and convalescent COVID-19 samples. T cells, B-cell-depleted T cells, or PBMCs provided the cDNA or gDNA that served as material.

Clones were sequenced by immunoSEQ multiplex PCR, and TCRdb holds only the in-frame ones, with some missing. Of about 68,000 clones in the sample, 88% were seen once. Germline assignment: CDR1 ENHRY and CDR2 SYGVKD. Trimming removed 11 bases at V and 1 base at J, with 9 bases between. The CDR3 has 13 amino acids. The chain has TRBV10-3 and TRBJ2-6, with D possibly matching TRBD1 (6 bases). The source of this sequence is a human donor in a cohort sampled during active COVID-19. Specimen: peripheral blood. CDR3: CAAGESGANVLTF. CDR3 sequence (DNA): TGTGCCGCAGGGGAATCTGGGGCCAACGTCCTGACTTTC.